This T cell receptor (beta chain) stems from a study of CD8 T cells in Susac syndrome (dated 2019 in TCRdb). Regarding the research as a whole: Whether CD8+ T cell activation and differentiation in Susac syndrome was antigen driven was tested using repertoire sequencing.

RNA was extracted with the RNeasy kit and about 0.5 to 1 ug was reverse transcribed using random hexamers. The immunoSEQ multiplex PCR assay, covering 54 Vbeta and 13 Jbeta segments, was used to amplify TCR beta CDR3 regions. PCR amplification bias was corrected by using a synthetic template baseline for primer optimization and computational correction. Processing in the source paper ran as follows. Only productive sequences were kept, with reads annotated to V, D and J genes according to IMGT and analyzed in immunoSEQ Analyzer. Clonality was computed as one minus Shannon entropy normalized by log2 of the number of productive unique sequences. Public and private clones were assessed among the 100 most prevalent clones of each patient and control. Clones were defined as Susac-specific when absent from the healthy and MS cohorts, from 1,000 to 1,100 published viral clones and from other ImmuneACCESS disease sequences. TCRdb reworked the public reads: Q25 trimming with fastp, MiXCR clone assembly, productive beta chains retained. Rows with a matching CDR3 protein are joined into one entry that keeps the most common DNA and genes. These V and J calls originate from TCRdb's pipeline instead of the authors' own analysis. This sample holds around 200,000 distinct CDR3 sequences; 85% to 95% were observed only once. The ten largest account for approximately 0.075% of the sample.

High-throughput TCR beta sequencing profiled peripheral blood CD8+ and CD4+ T cells from healthy donors, Susac syndrome patients and multiple sclerosis patients. Treatment-naive patients with stable or active relapsing-remitting disease fulfilling revised McDonald criteria were used as multiple sclerosis controls. Bulk CD8+ and CD4+ T cells were purified magnetically by negative isolation, whereas CD8+ TEMRA cells were enriched by FACS. Blood was collected in EDTA tubes and processed within 24 hours, with PBMCs isolated through density gradient centrifugation. PBMCs intended for TCR sequencing were cryopreserved in liquid nitrogen and were subsequently thawed in a 37 degrees C water bath. A purity of at least 90% was achieved for sorted or isolated CD4+, CD8+ and CD8+ TEMRA cells. The CDR3 covers 11 residues, taking in both the cysteine and the phenylalanine. The only DNA kept is the CDR3, 33 bases in frame from the first base. Taken from the germline V gene, the CDR1 and CDR2 loops are SGHTA and FQGNSA. A distance of 8 bases separates the germline ends of V and J, which lose 5 bases and 9 bases respectively.

About this clonotype itself: Its antigen is unknown. No much larger clone exists at a distance of one base, and base qualities are not known.

General findings and caveats noted by the study authors: The number of individuals in the TCR sequencing and HLA analysis was acknowledged as relatively small.

The chain couples TRBV7-2 to TRBJ2-1; the D gene lacks a confident call. This TCR was sampled from a human donor with multiple sclerosis. Source material: CD4+ T cells from PBMCs. The CDR3 protein: CASSLLTEQFF. The sequenced DNA: TGTGCCAGCAGCCTGCTAACTGAGCAGTTCTTC.